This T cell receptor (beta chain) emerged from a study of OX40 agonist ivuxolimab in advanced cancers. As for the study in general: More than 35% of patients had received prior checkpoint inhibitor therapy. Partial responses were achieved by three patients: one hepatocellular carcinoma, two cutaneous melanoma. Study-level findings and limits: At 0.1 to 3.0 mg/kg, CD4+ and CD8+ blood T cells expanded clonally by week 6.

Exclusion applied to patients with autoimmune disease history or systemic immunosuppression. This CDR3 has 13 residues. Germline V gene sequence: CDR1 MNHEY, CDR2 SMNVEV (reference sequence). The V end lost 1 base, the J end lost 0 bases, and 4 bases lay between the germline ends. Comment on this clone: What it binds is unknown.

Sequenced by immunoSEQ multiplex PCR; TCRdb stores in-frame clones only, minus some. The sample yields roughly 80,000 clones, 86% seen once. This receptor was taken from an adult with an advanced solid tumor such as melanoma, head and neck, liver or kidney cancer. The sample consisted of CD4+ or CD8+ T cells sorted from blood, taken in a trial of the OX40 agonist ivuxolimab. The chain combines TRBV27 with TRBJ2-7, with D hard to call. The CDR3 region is CASSLFSSYEQYF. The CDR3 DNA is TGTGCCAGCAGTTTATTCAGCTCCTACGAGCAGTACTTC.